This TCR beta chain is from a study of CD8 T cells in Susac syndrome. V was clipped by 4 bases and J by 0 bases, with 13 bases between them. Germline lookup yields CDR1 SGHDT and CDR2 YYEEEE. The CDR3 extends over 15 amino acids. Reverse transcription used about 0.45 to 1 ug RNA and random hexamers. It was immunoSEQ multiplex PCR that amplified TCR beta CDR3 across 54 Vbeta and 13 Jbeta. TCRdb re-derived calls from the immunoSEQ multiplex PCR reads in MiXCR, one entry per CDR3 protein. The repertoire consists of 170,000 or so distinct CDR3 sequences, with 90% to 95% occurring once and the leading ten covering over 0.095%.

The V call is TRBV5-6, the J call TRBJ1-1; D is unclear. The TCR was taken from a human donor with Susac syndrome. Material: CD4+ T cells from PBMCs. Here the CDR3 reads CASSRLKTMNTEAFF. CDR3 DNA sequence: TGTGCCAGCAGCAGACTGAAGACCATGAACACTGAAGCTTTCTTT. Full variable domain (remainder filled in from reference TRBV5-6 and TRBJ1-1): DAGVTQSPTHLIKTRGQQVTLRCSPKSGHDTVSWYQQALGQGPQFIFQYYEEEERQRGNFPDRFSGHQFPNYSSELNVNALLLGDSALYLCASSRLKTMNTEAFFGQGTRLTVV.